The present entry profiles one TCR beta chain with its context. Its antigen target is currently unknown. Given a much more abundant clone one base away, this may be a read error. This entry belongs to a study of molecular identifiers for immune sequencing clone quantification (dated by TCRdb to about 2018). Regarding the research as a whole: For a replicate experiment, RNA from around 20,000 or 100,000 naive CD8 T cells was divided into five aliquots, of which four were sequenced. The study was a methods study using CD8 T cells to benchmark molecular-identifier clustering-based TCR repertoire sequencing (MIDCIRS) and TCR RNA copy counting. Results the study describes overall, beyond this receptor: A single cell's worth of spiked-in Jurkat TCR RNA was reported detectable even among one million naive CD8 T cells. When barcode sub-clustering was not used, chimeric consensus sequences inflated TCR diversity, with chimeras reaching as high as 47%. The sizes of highly expanded clones could end up underestimated when identical TCR molecules share a barcode. Spiked-in Jurkat TCR RNA (roughly 10 copies' worth), which is not part of the donor repertoire, was contained in the naive libraries. Clones above 20 RNA copies held over 97% of molecules in CMV-specific effector cells but under 1% in naive cells. Modeling gave about three recovered TCR RNA copies per cell versus roughly 10 by digital PCR, implying roughly 30% capture efficiency.

Naive CD8 T cell libraries were made from around 20,000 to 1,000,000 sorted cells using 10%, 30% or 50% of purified RNA. Naive CD8 T cells were FACS-sorted as CD8+CD4-CCR7+CD45RA+ on a BD FACSAria II into RLT Plus buffer. To test detection sensitivity, Jurkat RNA equal to around 10 TCR copies was added to samples of about 18,000-1,100,000 naive CD8 T cells. CD8 T cells were enriched with RosetteSep CD8+ T Cell Enrichment Cocktail and Ficoll-Paque, followed by ACK red cell lysis. The library was prepared using PCR. The sample was run on an Illumina HiSeq 4000. Bulk TCR libraries were prepared as previously described, using TCR primers listed in Table S5. Purification of total RNA was performed with the Qiagen AllPrep DNA/RNA kit. Reads from multiple sequencing runs of the same library were pooled before analysis. From the authors' description of their analysis: Only reads with exact TCR constant sequence were kept, trimmed to 150 nt, and grouped by their 12-nt molecular barcodes. Within each barcode group, reads were sub-clustered at a 15% Levenshtein threshold, and quality-weighted consensus sequences were built per RNA molecule. Non-functional sequences were filtered out, along with any lower-count sequence sitting one edit away from another sequence. Barcode sub-clusters with fewer than 20% of the maximum read count were removed, based on fitting two negative binomial distributions. TCRdb reworked the public reads: Q25 trimming with fastp, MiXCR clone assembly, productive beta chains retained. Duplicate CDR3 protein sequences are folded into a single record with the most common DNA and genes. The V and J calls shown here were made by TCRdb, not taken from the authors' results. A total of about 640,000 distinct CDR3 sequences appear in this sample, 20% of them only once. Jointly, the top ten make up roughly 0.83% of the sample.

From cysteine to phenylalanine, the CDR3 is 15 amino acids long. Only CDR3 DNA is held: 45 bases, read in frame from base 1. For CDR1 and CDR2, the germline V gene (reference sequence) lists MNHEY and SMNVEV. V drops 5 bases and J drops 3 bases, leaving 14 bases in between. Sequencing used naive CD8+ T cells from blood, with Jurkat cell RNA spiked in. The cell subset or site label of this sample denotes: FACS-sorted CD8+CD4-CCR7+CD45RA+ naive T cells. The chain joins TRBV27 to TRBJ2-1, with the identity of the D gene unclear. The sequence was obtained from a human donor in good health. Some libraries in this study had Jurkat cell RNA spiked in. The encoded CDR3 is CASSPPDPNYNEQFF. The sequenced DNA is TGTGCCAGCAGTCCGCCAGACCCGAACTACAATGAGCAGTTCTTC.